This entry lists 13 T cell receptor beta chains sequenced from one sample in a study of regulatory T cells in long-lasting Graves disease (dated by TCRdb to 2020 to 2022). The time point label, as the study defines it: newly diagnosed GD, antithyroid drugs for less than 3 months. RNA was extracted from PBMCs in TRIzol for both TCR sequencing and RNA sequencing. The library was prepared using multiplex PCR. Sequencing took place on an Illumina HiSeq 4000. iRepertoire HTBI primers and Arm-PCR amplification of CDR3 regions were used to construct TCR beta libraries. Using fastp at Q25 and MiXCR, TCRdb reprocessed the public reads and kept productive beta chains. When rows share a CDR3 protein, they turn into one entry using the most common DNA and genes. Recorded for this sample are 550,000 to 700,000 distinct CDR3 sequences; 15% to 20% of them occurred a single time. About 12% of the sample lies in the top ten.

The sample also formed part of further work on T cells in Graves' hyperthyroidism and ophthalmopathy.

The material was peripheral blood mononuclear cells (PBMCs), obtained at new diagnosis, from a patient treated with antithyroid drugs. Every receptor here comes from a man aged 18-30 years with Graves disease. Donor details come from another sample of the same person, matched by shared clones.

This chain uses TRBV3-1 with TRBJ2-1; D not resolved. CDR3 length: 11 amino acids. Trimming took off 6 bases at V and 5 bases at J, with 5 bases between the two ends. Germline V lookup: CDR1 LGHDT, CDR2 YNNKEL (reference sequence). The CDR3 coding sequence is TGTGCCAGCAGGCTTAACAATGAGCAGTTCTTC. It specifies CASRLNNEQFF.

There are a few counts of this clonotype. The rearrangement joins TRBV9 to TRBJ1-5; no firm D call. The CDR3 loop spans 15 amino acids. Trimming took 2 bases from V and 0 from J, leaving 9 bases between them. Per the germline V gene, CDR1 is SGDLS and CDR2 is YYNGEE. CDR3 nucleotide sequence: TGTGCCAGCAGCGTTAGCGGTTATAGCAATCAGCCCCAGCATTTT. It encodes CASSVSGYSNQPQHF.

This chain connects TRBV6-1 to TRBJ2-1; D uncertain. This CDR3 has 13 residues. V lost 3 bases and J lost 6, with 9 bases in between. Germline values: CDR1 MNHNS, CDR2 SASEGT. The CDR3 DNA follows: TGTGCCAGCAGTGACTCCGAGGTCAATGAGCAGTTCTTC. Protein: CASSDSEVNEQFF.

This clonotype was picked up many times. The CDR3 sequence is CASSPPPGTGGNYGYTF. The CDR3 DNA reads as TGTGCCAGCAGTCCCCCCCCCGGGACAGGGGGGAACTATGGCTACACCTTC. This chain connects TRBV27 to TRBJ1-2; 11 positions agree with TRBD1. CDR1 is MNHEY, CDR2 SMNVEV, per germline (reference sequence). CDR3 length: 17 residues. Losses at the gene ends were 5 bases for V and 2 bases for J; bases not matched to a gene: 10.

This clonotype has ten or more counts. CDR3: CAWSPGGGEQYF. The CDR3 nucleotides read TGTGCCTGGAGCCCGGGGGGAGGCGAGCAGTACTTC. V is TRBV30 and J is TRBJ2-7; 7 nucleotides line up with TRBD2. The germline gives CDR1 GTSNPN, CDR2 SVGIG (reference sequence). Trimming cost V 3 bases and J 6 bases; bases outside gene matches: 5. The CDR3 is 12 residues long.

On this clonotype itself: A much larger clonotype is one base distant, so this may be a read error. The chain combines TRBV11-3 with TRBJ2-1; D gene unclear. CDR1 SGHNT and CDR2 YENEEA come from the germline V gene. This CDR3 spans 15 amino acids. The CDR3 nucleotides are TGTGCCGGCAGCTTAGACCGCAGCTCCTACAATGAGCAGTTCTTC. Translation: CAGSLDRSSYNEQFF.

The V gene is TRBV27, the J gene TRBJ1-5; TRBD1 agrees at 10 bases. V shed 5 bases, J shed 1 base, and the junction held 8 bases outside the gene matches. Germline lookup yields CDR1 MNHEY and CDR2 SMNVEV (reference sequence). CDR3 size: 17 residues. As DNA, the CDR3 is TGTGCCAGCAGTACCCTGACAGGGGGCAGGAGCAATCAGCCCCAGCATTTT. Translated, it gives CASSTLTGGRSNQPQHF.

Notes on this clonotype: One end of the junction is discordant with germline, which a read error may explain. The chain joins TRBV13 to TRBJ2-7; D is uncertain. The CDR3 length is 13 residues. CDR1 is PRHDT and CDR2 is FYEKMQ in the germline V gene (reference sequence). The CDR3 region is CASSFGFSCEQYF. The CDR3 nucleotides are TGTGCCAGCAGCTTCGGGTTTTCCTGCGAGCAGTACTTC. Full variable domain (remainder filled in from reference TRBV13 and TRBJ2-7): AAGVIQSPRHLIKEKRETATLKCYPIPRHDTVYWYQQGPGQDPQFLISFYEKMQSDKGSIPDRFSAQQFSDYHSELNMSSLELGDSALYFCASSFGFSCEQYFGPGTRLTVT.

This clonotype was seen many times. The chain recombines TRBV27 with TRBJ2-7; possibly TRBD1 for D (6 bases). The CDR3 has 13 amino acids. Trimming left V 5 bases short and J 4 bases short, with 12 bases between. The germline V gene encodes CDR1 MNHEY and CDR2 SMNVEV (reference sequence). The CDR3 is CASSTGTLYEQYF. In DNA form, the CDR3 reads TGTGCCAGCAGTACGGGGACACTGTACGAGCAGTACTTC.

This clonotype has a count of ten or more. This chain connects TRBV18 to TRBJ2-1; D is undetermined. Trimming stripped 6 bases from V and 3 bases from J, with 15 bases between. The CDR3 has 15 amino acids. Germline V CDR1 and CDR2: KGHSH, LQKENI. The CDR3 reads CASSQAIPLYNEQFF. CDR3 coding DNA: TGTGCCAGCTCTCAAGCGATACCCCTCTACAATGAGCAGTTCTTC.

This clonotype was detected many times. V and J are TRBV5-1 and TRBJ2-1; 9 nucleotides match TRBD2. Germline CDR1 is SGHRS and CDR2 is YFSETQ. This CDR3 is 15 amino acids long. V was pared by 4 bases and J by 9 bases, with 11 bases of the junction left unmatched. CDR3 bases: TGCGCCAGCAGCCCGGGACTAGCTGACGTGTTTGAGCAGTTCTTC. It encodes CASSPGLADVFEQFF.

This clonotype was seen more than once but under ten times. The V call is TRBV28, the J call TRBJ1-2; TRBD1 matches 9 bases. CDR3 length: 16 amino acids. The trim removed 3 bases at V and 0 bases at J, leaving 5 bases unmatched. CDR1 and CDR2 from the germline V gene are MDHEN and SYDVKM. Written as DNA, the CDR3 is TGTGCCAGCAGTTTCGGACAGGGGCTAGCTAACTATGGCTACACCTTC. Encoded protein: CASSFGQGLANYGYTF.

In its sample, this clonotype was seen many times. The chain couples TRBV12-3 or TRBV12-4 to TRBJ2-7; 7 nucleotides agree with TRBD1. The trim removed 4 bases at V and 3 bases at J, leaving 9 bases unmatched. This CDR3 is 15 amino acids long. This CDR3 is CASSYWGTDIYEQYF. CDR3 nucleotides: TGTGCCAGCAGTTATTGGGGGACAGACATCTACGAGCAGTACTTC.